The rows below give T cell receptor beta chains drawn from one sample of a study of blood T cell repertoires in COVID-19. Using immunoSEQ multiplex PCR, the repertoire was profiled, and TCRdb retains in-frame clones only, with some absent. The data hold about 670,000 clones, with approximately 90% observed a single time. Material for sequencing was peripheral blood. Every receptor here comes from a woman between 18 and 30 years old with acute or convalescent COVID-19. Both conserved end residues are part of each CDR3. D genes are given only for firm matches. Expanded clones get a size class; other rows say once, few or many, or leave the size out.

abundance	v_gene	j_gene	d_gene	CDR3aa	CDR3nt
once	TRBV6-6	TRBJ2-7	-	CASSSTPLRVMYF	TGTGCCAGCAGTTCCACCCCTCTACGGGTAATGTACTTC
-	TRBV5-1	TRBJ1-2	-	CASSFYSSNYGYTF	TGCGCCAGCAGCTTTTATAGTTCTAACTATGGCTACACCTTC
-	TRBV11-2	TRBJ1-4	-	CASSLLGGQLTNEKLFF	TGTGCCAGCAGCTTGCTTGGGGGCCAACTAACTAATGAAAAACTGTTTTTT
-	TRBV9	TRBJ1-2	TRBD1	CASSVAGGYGYTF	TGTGCCAGCAGCGTAGCAGGGGGCTATGGCTACACCTTC
-	TRBV25-1	TRBJ2-3	-	CASRGGASTDTQYF	TGTGCCAGCAGAGGCGGGGCCAGCACAGATACGCAGTATTTT
-	TRBV30	TRBJ1-3	-	CARGTSGNTIYF	TGTGCTCGGGGGACCTCTGGAAACACCATATATTTT
-	TRBV7-3	TRBJ2-5	-	CASSRGFGETQYF	TGTGCCAGCAGCCGAGGGTTTGGGGAGACCCAGTACTTC
-	TRBV10-3	TRBJ1-2	TRBD1	CAISLGTDTYGYTF	TGTGCCATCAGTCTCGGGACAGACACCTATGGCTACACCTTC
-	TRBV29-1	TRBJ2-2	-	CSVCRQAGSNTGELFF	TGCAGCGTTTGTAGGCAGGCAGGGTCGAACACCGGGGAGCTGTTTTTT
-	TRBV7-2	TRBJ2-1	TRBD2	CASSLLNRLAGGYEQFF	TGTGCCAGCAGCCTACTGAACAGACTAGCGGGGGGCTATGAGCAGTTCTTC
-	TRBV27	TRBJ1-2	TRBD1	CASSPPDRGLGGYTF	TGTGCCAGCAGTCCGCCGGACAGGGGACTTGGTGGCTACACCTTC
-	TRBV19	TRBJ2-1	TRBD2	CASISGGARNEQFF	TGTGCCAGTATTTCCGGGGGGGCCAGAAATGAGCAGTTCTTC
-	TRBV27	TRBJ2-1	-	CASKLKLTYNEQFF	TGTGCCAGCAAATTAAAGCTTACCTACAATGAGCAGTTCTTC
-	TRBV9	TRBJ1-2	-	CASSVETHYGYTF	TGTGCCAGCAGCGTAGAGACTCACTATGGCTACACCTTC
-	TRBV30	TRBJ1-1	-	CAWSATPGQNTEAFF	TGTGCCTGGAGTGCTACCCCGGGACAGAACACTGAAGCTTTCTTT
once	TRBV6-5	TRBJ1-1	-	CASSYRFLDTEAFF	TGTGCCAGCAGTTATCGGTTTTTGGACACTGAAGCTTTCTTT
-	TRBV12-3/TRBV12-4	TRBJ2-7	-	CASSALRVEQYF	TGTGCCAGCAGCGCCCTCAGGGTCGAGCAGTACTTC
-	TRBV5-1	TRBJ2-1	-	CASSPEPGQNNEQFF	TGCGCCAGCAGCCCAGAACCAGGACAAAACAATGAGCAGTTCTTC
once	TRBV6-4	TRBJ1-1	TRBD1	CASRGQGPPYTEAFF	TGTGCCAGCAGGGGACAGGGGCCCCCCTACACTGAAGCTTTCTTT
-	TRBV6-4	TRBJ2-3	-	CASGRGTTDTQYF	TGTGCCAGCGGACGGGGAACCACAGATACGCAGTATTTT